The 9 T cell receptor beta chains presented below share a single source sample, sequenced in a study of cytomegalovirus exposure and HLA in healthy donors. The PCR made use of 60 Vbeta and 13 Jbeta primers. The data were produced by immunoSEQ multiplex PCR, yet TCRdb's version contains in-frame clones alone and is incomplete. Counted here are 90,000 to 120,000 clones, about three quarters occurring once; the ten biggest clones make up 7.5% to 9%. The sample comprised PBMCs. The receptors originated from a man in his thirties or forties in good health and CMV-seronegative.

The chain is built from TRBV7-9 and TRBJ1-4; TRBD1 matches at 12 bases. This CDR3 region has 17 residues. The J segment lost 3 bases and the V segment lost 6 bases, leaving 8 bases of the junction unmatched. Germline-derived CDR1 and CDR2 are SEHNR and FQNEAQ (reference sequence). Written as DNA, the CDR3 is TGTGCCAGCAGACCGGGACAGGGGGCAATATCTAATGAAAAACTGTTTTTT. It yields the protein CASRPGQGAISNEKLFF.

This clone was observed a handful of times. V and J are TRBV10-1 and TRBJ2-2, with a tentative D call TRBD1 (5 bases). The CDR3 runs 14 residues. The ends were cut back, 0 bases at V and 5 bases at J, with 7 bases in the middle. Germline lookup yields CDR1 WNHNN and CDR2 SYGVQD (reference sequence). The CDR3 here is CASSESGRTGELFF. The CDR3 nucleotides are TGCGCCAGCAGTGAGTCGGGGCGGACCGGGGAGCTGTTTTTT.

The rearrangement uses TRBV27 and TRBJ2-5; 8 bases line up with TRBD2. CDR3 length: 14 residues. V lost 6 bases and J lost 2; bases outside the gene matches: 5. Germline lookup yields CDR1 MNHEY and CDR2 SMNVEV (reference sequence). The CDR3 is CASRSAGAQETQYF. The CDR3 region has the DNA TGTGCCAGCAGGTCAGCGGGGGCACAAGAGACCCAGTACTTC.

The chain has TRBV4-1 and TRBJ2-5, with 7 positions matching TRBD1. Near its end, the DNA agrees better with TRBJ2-7, so the J call may be wrong. There are 15 residues in the CDR3. The germline gives CDR1 MGHRA, CDR2 YSYEKL. The CDR3 DNA reads TGCGCCAGCAGCCAAGAATCAGGGGGTAACTACGAGCAGTACTTC. This sequence encodes CASSQESGGNYEQYF.

The V gene is TRBV28, the J gene TRBJ2-3; TRBD2 agrees at 7 bases. Looked up from germline, CDR1 is MDHEN and CDR2 is SYDVKM. The CDR3 totals 15 residues. V shed 3 bases and J 2 bases; nucleotides not matched to a gene: 5. As DNA, the CDR3 is TGTGCCAGCAGTTTGCGGACTAGAATCACAGATACGCAGTATTTT. It specifies CASSLRTRITDTQYF.

The V gene is TRBV4-2, the J gene TRBJ2-1; D ambiguous. This CDR3 spans 13 amino acids. The germline CDR1 and CDR2 sequences are LGHNA and YNFKEQ. V was cut by 0 bases and J by 5 bases, with 5 bases left in between. The CDR3 DNA reads as TGTGCCAGCAGCCAAGATCCCGACAATGAGCAGTTCTTC. Translation gives CASSQDPDNEQFF.

The chain uses TRBV5-1 and TRBJ1-1; 7 bases agree with TRBD1. V was clipped by 2 bases and J by 0 bases; unmatched bases: 7. The germline CDR1 and CDR2 sequences are SGHRS and YFSETQ. The CDR3 is made up of 16 amino acids. The DNA for the CDR3 is TGCGCCAGCAGCTTCCGACAGGGAAGGATGAACACTGAAGCTTTCTTT. Translation gives CASSFRQGRMNTEAFF.

The chain is built from TRBV28 and TRBJ2-7; weak D call: TRBD1 (7 bases). Germline CDR1 is MDHEN and CDR2 is SYDVKM. The CDR3 sequence is 14 residues long. With 2 bases removed from V and 6 bases from J, the gap between germline ends came to 14 bases. The CDR3 reads CASSLGGQGGEQYF. In nucleotides, the CDR3 is TGTGCCAGCAGTTTAGGGGGGCAGGGGGGCGAGCAGTACTTC.

The chain joins TRBV7-2 to TRBJ1-2, with 8 bases that match TRBD1. The CDR3 spans 15 residues. The germline V gene has CDR1 SGHTA and CDR2 FQGNSA. V shed 1 base, J shed 6 bases, and the junction held 7 bases outside the gene matches. The CDR3 nucleotides are TGTGCCAGCAGCTTAGTTGCCAGGGGGCTTGATGGCTACACCTTC. It codes for CASSLVARGLDGYTF.